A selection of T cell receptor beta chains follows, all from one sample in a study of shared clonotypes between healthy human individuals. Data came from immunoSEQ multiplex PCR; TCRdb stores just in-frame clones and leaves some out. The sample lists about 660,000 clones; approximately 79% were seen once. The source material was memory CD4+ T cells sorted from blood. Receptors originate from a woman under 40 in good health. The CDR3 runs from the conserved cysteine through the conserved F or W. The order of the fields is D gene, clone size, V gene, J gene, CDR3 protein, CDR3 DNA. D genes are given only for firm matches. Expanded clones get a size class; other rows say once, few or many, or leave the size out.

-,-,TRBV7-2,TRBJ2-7,CASSSAGATSYEQYF,TGTGCCAGCAGCTCCGCAGGAGCGACATCCTACGAGCAGTACTTC
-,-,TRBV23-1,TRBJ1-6,CASRTPGEENSPLHF,TGCGCCAGCAGAACACCAGGGGAGGAGAATTCACCCCTCCACTTT
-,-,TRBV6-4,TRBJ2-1,CASSEGSSYNEQFF,TGTGCCAGCAGTGAGGGGAGCTCCTACAATGAGCAGTTCTTC
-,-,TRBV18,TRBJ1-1,CASSPTWEKNTEAFF,TGTGCCAGCTCACCGACTTGGGAGAAGAACACTGAAGCTTTCTTT
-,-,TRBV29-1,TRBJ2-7,CSAIRFGDSYEQYF,TGCAGCGCTATCCGGTTTGGGGACTCCTACGAGCAGTACTTC
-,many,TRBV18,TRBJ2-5,CASSRPQETQYF,TGTGCCAGCTCACGACCCCAAGAGACCCAGTACTTC
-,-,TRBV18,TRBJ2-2,CASSPQPKTGELFF,TGTGCCAGCTCACCACAACCCAAAACCGGGGAGCTGTTTTTT
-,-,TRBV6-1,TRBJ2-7,CATRFEYEQYF,TGTGCCACCAGATTCGAATACGAGCAGTACTTC
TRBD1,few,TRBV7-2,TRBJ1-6,CASSTRDRGIWHSPLHF,TGTGCCAGCAGCACCCGGGACAGGGGGATTTGGCATTCACCCCTCCACTTT
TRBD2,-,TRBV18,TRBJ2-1,CASSQGAGGGNEQFF,TGTGCCAGCTCACAGGGAGCGGGAGGTGGCAATGAGCAGTTCTTC
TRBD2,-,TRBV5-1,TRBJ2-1,CASSLLAGGSYEQFF,TGCGCCAGCAGCTTGTTGGCGGGAGGCTCCTATGAGCAGTTCTTC
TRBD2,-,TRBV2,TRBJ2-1,CASRIAGQYNEQFF,TGTGCCAGCAGGATAGCGGGACAATACAATGAGCAGTTCTTC
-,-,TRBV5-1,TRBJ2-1,CASSLTANNEQFF,TGCGCCAGCAGCCTGACCGCGAACAATGAGCAGTTCTTC
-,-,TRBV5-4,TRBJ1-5,CASSHDRDSSPQHF,TGTGCCAGCAGCCACGATCGGGACTCTTCGCCCCAGCATTTT
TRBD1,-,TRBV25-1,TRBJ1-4,CASTGDGEKLFF,TGTGCCAGTACAGGGGACGGTGAAAAACTGTTTTTT
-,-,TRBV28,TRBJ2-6,CASSSRFTGANVLTF,TGTGCCAGCAGTTCTAGATTCACTGGGGCCAACGTCCTGACTTTC
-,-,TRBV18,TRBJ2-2,CASSAGQPNTGELFF,TGTGCCAGCTCAGCGGGACAGCCGAACACCGGGGAGCTGTTTTTT
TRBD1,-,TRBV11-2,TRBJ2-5,CASSSPGQGVQETQYF,TGTGCCAGCAGCTCTCCGGGACAGGGGGTTCAAGAGACCCAGTACTTC
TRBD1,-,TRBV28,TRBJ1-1,CASSSPGQGGTEAFF,TGTGCCAGCAGTTCCCCCGGACAGGGTGGGACTGAAGCTTTCTTT
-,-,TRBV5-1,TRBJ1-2,CASSLGGAANYGYTF,TGCGCCAGCAGCTTGGGTGGGGCCGCTAACTATGGCTACACCTTC
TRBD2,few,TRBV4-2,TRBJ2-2,CASSSLGGGSGELFF,TGTGCCAGCAGCTCCCTGGGCGGGGGTAGCGGGGAGCTGTTTTTT
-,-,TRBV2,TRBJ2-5,CASRTRTLETQYF,TGTGCCAGCAGGACTCGGACGCTGGAGACCCAGTACTTC
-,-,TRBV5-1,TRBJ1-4,CASSSRTASNEKLFF,TGCGCCAGCAGCTCACGGACAGCAAGTAATGAAAAACTGTTTTTT
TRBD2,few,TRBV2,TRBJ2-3,CASSPRGTSTDTQYF,TGTGCCAGCTCCCCGCGGGGGACTAGCACAGATACGCAGTATTTT
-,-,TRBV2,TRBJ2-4,CASGLAKNIQYF,TGTGCCAGCGGCCTAGCCAAAAACATTCAGTACTTC
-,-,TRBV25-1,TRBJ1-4,CASSRGGAATNEKLFF,TGTGCCAGCAGTCGTGGGGGGGCCGCAACTAATGAAAAACTGTTTTTT
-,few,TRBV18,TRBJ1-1,CASHQGLNTEAFF,TGTGCCAGCCACCAGGGTTTGAACACTGAAGCTTTCTTT
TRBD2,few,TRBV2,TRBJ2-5,CASSERLAGAGETQYF,TGTGCCAGCAGTGAACGTCTAGCGGGAGCGGGAGAGACCCAGTACTTC
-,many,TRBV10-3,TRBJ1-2,CAIPGQYYGYTF,TGTGCCATACCGGGACAATACTATGGCTACACCTTC
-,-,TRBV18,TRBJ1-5,CASSPGNSNSNQPQHF,TGTGCCAGCTCACCCGGGAATTCCAATAGCAATCAGCCCCAGCATTTT
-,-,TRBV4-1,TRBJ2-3,CASRNVGGGTDTQYF,TGCGCCAGCCGAAATGTAGGGGGGGGTACAGATACGCAGTATTTT
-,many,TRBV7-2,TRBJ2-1,CASSRDAAGYNEQFF,TGTGCCAGCAGCCGGGACGCTGCTGGGTACAATGAGCAGTTCTTC
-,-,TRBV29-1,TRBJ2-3,CSVEGSPTPDTQYF,TGCAGCGTTGAAGGTTCGCCCACCCCAGATACGCAGTATTTT
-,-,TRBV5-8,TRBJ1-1,CASSLVAGQAFF,TGTGCCAGCAGCTTGGTGGCAGGGCAAGCTTTCTTT
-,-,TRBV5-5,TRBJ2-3,CASSSTGTYPDTQYF,TGTGCCAGCAGCAGTACCGGGACTTACCCCGATACGCAGTATTTT